This T cell receptor beta chain was identified during a study of cytomegalovirus exposure and HLA in healthy donors. Points from the study as a whole: Most TCR sequences were seen very rarely across donors, but some public TCRs occurred in many.

Turning to this clone: The target antigen is unknown.

Vbeta (60) and Jbeta (13) primers were used in the PCR. Only in-frame clones appear in the TCRdb table, and some are missing; sequencing was by immunoSEQ multiplex PCR. The repertoire holds about 140,000 clones, with roughly 80% as singletons. There are 16 residues in the CDR3. Germline values: CDR1 MNHEY, CDR2 SMNVEV (reference sequence). V shed 2 bases and J shed 5 bases, with 15 bases lying between them. The chain is built from TRBV27 and TRBJ1-4; maybe TRBD1 (6 bases). The sequenced material came from PBMCs. The sequence was collected from a woman aged 25 to 39 in good health and CMV-seronegative. The CDR3 DNA reads as TGTGCCAGCAGTTTAGTCCCAGGGGTTCCCAATGAAAAACTGTTTTTT. This gives the protein CASSLVPGVPNEKLFF.